The clone carrying this TCR beta chain has more than one count but fewer than ten. The antigen is unknown. J was trimmed by 4 bases and V by 5 bases; bases with no gene match: 7. Germline V lookup: CDR1 ENHRY, CDR2 SYGVKD. The CDR3 covers 14 residues. The data stem from a study of Ad26.COV2.S vaccination and SARS-CoV-2 variants. Treatment reported: roughly 19 received Ad26.COV2.S at low or high dose, single or two shots; five or six received placebo; per-sample allocation not given. On day 63 after the first injection, vaccine and placebo recipients gave samples. Adults aged 18-55 years in Boston included the donor. Notes on the study in general: Spike-specific CD8+ and CD4+ T cell responses reportedly showed substantial breadth after vaccination.

Only in-frame clones appear in the TCRdb table, and some are missing; sequencing was by immunoSEQ multiplex PCR. The sample lists roughly 700,000 clones; 70% to 90% were seen once. V usage is TRBV10-3 and J usage is TRBJ1-1; TRBD1 matches 7 bases. This clonotype was sampled from a person aged 18-60 years who received the Ad26.COV2.S COVID-19 vaccine or a placebo. Material: peripheral blood, obtained in a trial of Ad26.COV2.S vaccine versus placebo. CDR3 DNA: TGTGCCATCAGTTCGCAGGGGGTCTCCACTGAAGCTTTCTTT. Its translation: CAISSQGVSTEAFF.